Each of the 32 T cell receptor beta chains below was sequenced from the same sample in a study of cytomegalovirus exposure and HLA in healthy donors. In the PCR, 60 Vbeta and 13 Jbeta primers were used. Using immunoSEQ multiplex PCR, the repertoire was profiled, and TCRdb retains in-frame clones only, with some absent. This table lists around 150,000 clones. The sample consisted of PBMCs. The source of these receptors is a woman aged 60-70 years in good health and CMV-seronegative.

V and J are TRBV18 and TRBJ2-1; D perhaps matches TRBD1 (5 bases). The CDR3 length is 13 residues. Trimming pared 4 bases from V and 5 bases from J, leaving 9 bases between. Germline-derived CDR1 and CDR2 are KGHSH and LQKENI. CDR3 loop: CASSQRGDNEQFF. The CDR3 DNA sequence: TGTGCCAGCTCACAAAGGGGTGACAATGAGCAGTTCTTC.

This sequence joins TRBV9 and TRBJ1-2, with no clear D. This CDR3 is 15 amino acids long. Trimming removed 0 bases at V and 5 bases at J, with 14 bases between. From germline, CDR1 is SGDLS and CDR2 YYNGEE. The CDR3 DNA follows: TGTGCCAGCAGCGTAGGTACGGAGATGCTATATGGCTACACCTTC. Amino acid sequence: CASSVGTEMLYGYTF.

The gene calls are TRBV5-1 and TRBJ2-7; 11 nucleotides align to TRBD2. Germline V gene lookup returns CDR1 SGHRS and CDR2 YFSETQ. J gave up 5 bases and V 1 base, and 2 bases lay outside the gene matches. CDR3 length: 14 amino acids. The CDR3, as DNA: TGCGCCAGCAGCTTGAGACTAGCGGGAAACGAGCAGTACTTC. It is translated as CASSLRLAGNEQYF.

The J gene is TRBJ2-7, the V gene TRBV7-7; 9 positions match TRBD1. The CDR3 extends over 13 amino acids. V was clipped by 5 bases and J by 7 bases; unmatched bases: 6. Germline V gene lookup returns CDR1 SSHAT and CDR2 FNYEAQ (reference sequence). CDR3 region: CASSADRGSEQYF. The CDR3 nucleotides read TGTGCCAGCAGCGCGGACAGGGGTTCGGAGCAGTACTTC. The full variable domain, rest sourced from reference TRBV7-7 and TRBJ2-7, is GAGVSQSPRYKVTKRGQDVTLRCDPISSHATLYWYQQALGQGPEFLTYFNYEAQPDKSGLPSDRFSAERPEGSISTLTIQRTEQRDSAMYRCASSADRGSEQYFGPGTRLTVT.

The J gene is TRBJ2-7, the V gene TRBV19, with 7 bases that match TRBD1. This CDR3 has 14 amino acids. J lost 3 bases, V lost 2 bases, and 4 bases had no gene match. Germline loops: CDR1 LNHDA, CDR2 SQIVND (reference sequence). The CDR3 sequence: CASSILQGNYEQYF. The CDR3 region has the DNA TGTGCCAGTAGTATATTACAGGGGAACTACGAGCAGTACTTC.

The chain joins TRBV5-1 to TRBJ2-7, with a tentative D call TRBD2 (5 bases). The CDR3 loop spans 16 amino acids. Germline V gene data show CDR1 as SGHRS and CDR2 as YFSETQ. V dropped 4 bases and J dropped 3 bases, with 20 bases sitting between them. In DNA form, the CDR3 reads TGCGCCAGCAGCATTAACCAAGGGAGTCCACTCTACGAGCAGTACTTC. Its translation is CASSINQGSPLYEQYF.

The rearrangement links TRBV2 to TRBJ1-5, with D unresolved. The CDR3 runs to 15 residues. Germline CDR1 is SNHLY and CDR2 is FYNNEI. The V end lost 4 bases, the J end lost 2 bases, and 12 bases lay between the germline ends. This CDR3 is CASSVRPDGNQPQHF. DNA of the CDR3: TGTGCCAGCAGTGTGAGGCCTGACGGCAATCAGCCCCAGCATTTT.

The J gene is TRBJ1-3, the V gene TRBV2; D is undetermined. Trimming removed 6 bases from V and 0 bases from J, with 9 bases in between. Germline V lookup: CDR1 SNHLY, CDR2 FYNNEI. CDR3 length equals 14 residues. The CDR3 protein is CASRGDISGNTIYF. The CDR3 DNA reads TGTGCCAGCAGGGGAGACATCTCTGGAAACACCATATATTTT.

The V call is TRBV29-1, the J call TRBJ2-7; D perhaps matches TRBD1 (6 bases). The CDR3 is 15 amino acids. In germline, CDR1 is SQVTM, CDR2 ANQGSEA. V was cut by 5 bases and J by 2 bases, with 19 bases left in between. The CDR3 loop reads CSVLQRGHQAYEQYF. Here the CDR3 DNA reads TGCAGCGTTCTGCAAAGGGGACACCAGGCCTACGAGCAGTACTTC.

This chain connects TRBV5-1 to TRBJ1-2; no definite D call. In germline, CDR1 is SGHRS, CDR2 YFSETQ. Trimming shortened V by 4 bases and J by 2 bases, and 9 bases separated the two germline ends. The length of the CDR3 is 13 residues. The CDR3 DNA reads as TGCGCCAGCAGCGCCGGAGAAAACTATGGCTACACCTTC. Its translation is CASSAGENYGYTF.

This sequence joins TRBV9 and TRBJ1-1; TRBD1 agrees at 7 bases. The ends lost 3 bases at V and 3 bases at J; junction bases unmatched: 5. In germline, CDR1 is SGDLS, CDR2 YYNGEE. CDR3 length: 14 amino acids. The CDR3 is CASSAGTDYTEAFF. The CDR3 nucleotides are TGTGCCAGCAGCGCAGGGACAGACTACACTGAAGCTTTCTTT. The full variable domain, with the rest looked up from reference TRBV9 and TRBJ1-1, is DSGVTQTPKHLITATGQRVTLRCSPRSGDLSVYWYQQSLDQGLQFLIQYYNGEERAKGNILERFSAQQFPDLHSELNLSSLELGDSALYFCASSAGTDYTEAFFGQGTRLTVV.

This chain joins TRBV30 and TRBJ2-7, with a possible D match to TRBD1 (6 bases). This CDR3 is built from 12 residues. V lost 3 bases and J 6 bases, leaving 12 bases between the germline ends. Germline loops: CDR1 GTSNPN, CDR2 SVGIG (reference sequence). The CDR3 sequence is CAWSETGREQYF. CDR3 DNA: TGTGCCTGGAGCGAAACAGGGCGCGAGCAGTACTTC. Supplemented by reference TRBV30 and TRBJ2-7, the full variable domain reads SQTIHQWPATLVQPVGSPLSLECTVEGTSNPNLYWYRQAAGRGLQLLFYSVGIGQISSEVPQNLSASRPQDRQFILSSKKLLLSDSGFYLCAWSETGREQYFGPGTRLTVT.

The chain uses TRBV9 and TRBJ2-2; D is perhaps TRBD1 (6 bases). The V and J ends lost 7 bases and 0 bases respectively, with 16 bases between them. Germline V gives CDR1 SGDLS, CDR2 YYNGEE. The CDR3 runs 16 residues. Written as DNA, the CDR3 is TGTGCCAGCGATGGGGGCGGCATGCCGAACACCGGGGAGCTGTTTTTT. Its protein product is CASDGGGMPNTGELFF.

This sequence joins TRBV5-1 and TRBJ2-1; D is uncertain. Germline V gene data show CDR1 as SGHRS and CDR2 as YFSETQ. Trimming took off 0 bases at V and 5 bases at J, with 12 bases between the two ends. CDR3 size: 15 residues. The CDR3 protein is CASSLAVLPNNEQFF. CDR3 nucleotides: TGCGCCAGCAGCTTGGCCGTACTCCCCAACAATGAGCAGTTCTTC.

The CDR3 loop is CASSFGGQGLTGELFF. The CDR3 coding sequence is TGCGCCAGCAGCTTCGGGGGACAGGGTCTGACCGGGGAGCTGTTTTTT. This chain links TRBV5-1 with TRBJ2-2, with 9 bases that match TRBD1. Germline-derived CDR1 and CDR2 are SGHRS and YFSETQ. The J segment lost 5 bases and the V segment lost 2 bases, leaving 7 bases of the junction unmatched. CDR3 length: 16 amino acids.

DNA for the CDR3: TGTGCCAGCAGCCTGAGACAGTATAGCAATCAGCCCCAGCATTTT. Translated: CASSLRQYSNQPQHF. This sequence joins TRBV28 and TRBJ1-5, with D perhaps TRBD1 (5 bases). The ends were cut back, 6 bases at V and 0 bases at J, with 12 bases in the middle. Germline CDR1 and CDR2: MDHEN and SYDVKM. The CDR3 covers 15 residues.

This chain uses TRBV13 with TRBJ2-2; a possible D gene is TRBD2 (5 bases). Trimming cost V 4 bases and J 0 bases, with 12 bases left between them. The CDR3 runs to 16 residues. Germline V gene data show CDR1 as PRHDT and CDR2 as FYEKMQ (reference sequence). The chain's CDR3 is CASSSRPGTNTGELFF. CDR3 coding DNA: TGTGCCAGCAGCTCCCGGCCGGGAACGAACACCGGGGAGCTGTTTTTT.

V gene TRBV11-2 combines with J gene TRBJ2-7; 8 bases fit TRBD1. The CDR3 runs to 14 residues. The V and J ends lost 6 bases and 7 bases, in that order; junction bases with no gene match: 11. Germline V gene lookup returns CDR1 SGHAT and CDR2 FQNNGV. The chain's CDR3 is CASRQGAGRGEQYF. The CDR3 region has the DNA TGTGCCAGCAGGCAGGGGGCCGGGAGAGGGGAGCAGTACTTC.

This chain joins TRBV6-6 and TRBJ1-3, with 7 nucleotides matching TRBD1. The CDR3 covers 14 residues. Trimming removed 6 bases from V and 2 bases from J; junction bases left unmatched: 4. CDR1 and CDR2 (germline): MNHNY, SVGAGI (reference sequence). The CDR3 DNA follows: TGTGCCAGCAGCCCTACAGGGGCTGGAAACACCATATATTTT. Protein sequence: CASSPTGAGNTIYF.

The rearrangement uses TRBV7-2 and TRBJ1-2; possibly TRBD1 for D (6 bases). Germline V gives CDR1 SGHTA, CDR2 FQGNSA. This CDR3 is 13 amino acids long. V lost 5 bases to trimming and J lost 8 bases, with 15 bases between them. This CDR3 reads CASSQDSHAGYTF. The CDR3, as DNA: TGTGCCAGCAGCCAGGACAGTCATGCGGGCTACACCTTC.

As DNA, the CDR3 is TGTGCCAGCAGCACGGAGACTAGCGGGAGAGGCAATGAGCAGTTCTTC. As protein: CASSTETSGRGNEQFF. The chain employs TRBV9 and TRBJ2-1, with 12 bases lining up with TRBD2. Per germline, CDR1 SGDLS and CDR2 YYNGEE. This CDR3 region has 16 residues. Trimming at V came to 4 bases and at J to 6 bases, leaving 8 bases not matched to a gene. Drawing the rest from reference TRBV9 and TRBJ2-1, the complete variable domain is DSGVTQTPKHLITATGQRVTLRCSPRSGDLSVYWYQQSLDQGLQFLIQYYNGEERAKGNILERFSAQQFPDLHSELNLSSLELGDSALYFCASSTETSGRGNEQFFGPGTRLTVL.

The CDR3 sequence: CASSQGPDMNTEAFF. The CDR3 coding sequence is TGCGCCAGCAGCCAAGGGCCCGATATGAACACTGAAGCTTTCTTT. This chain connects TRBV4-1 to TRBJ1-1, with unresolved D. The CDR3 loop spans 15 amino acids. The V end was cut by 1 base, the J end by 0 bases, with 9 bases between. The V gene's germline CDR1 is MGHRA and CDR2 YSYEKL.

The chain combines TRBV11-3 with TRBJ2-5; TRBD1 aligns across 7 bases. Germline CDR1 reads SGHNT; CDR2 reads YENEEA. This CDR3 region has 14 residues. Trimming at V came to 1 base and at J to 5 bases, leaving 4 bases not matched to a gene. The CDR3 DNA reads TGTGCCAGCAGCTTAGGCGGACAGGCGGAGACCCAGTACTTC. Translated, it gives CASSLGGQAETQYF.

CDR3 DNA sequence: TGCGCCAGCAGCCGGGACAGCCATCAGCCCCAGCATTTT. Translated: CASSRDSHQPQHF. The chain carries TRBV5-1 and TRBJ1-5, with 7 positions matching TRBD1. This CDR3 has 13 residues. Looked up from germline, CDR1 is SGHRS and CDR2 is YFSETQ. V gave up 4 bases and J gave up 5 bases; unmatched junction bases: 3.

The CDR3 protein is CASSPGRRSGNTIYF. The CDR3 region has the DNA TGCGCCAGCAGCCCAGGGAGGAGGTCTGGAAACACCATATATTTT. The chain uses TRBV4-3 and TRBJ1-3, with a weak D call TRBD1 (5 bases). V was cut by 4 bases and J by 1 base, with 11 bases left in between. The CDR3 contains 15 residues. CDR1 and CDR2 from the germline V gene are LGHNA and YSLEER.

The chain links TRBV9 to TRBJ1-5; D call uncertain. The CDR3 length is 15 residues. Trimming took 2 bases from V and 2 from J, leaving 11 bases between them. Germline-derived CDR1 and CDR2 are SGDLS and YYNGEE. CDR3 residues: CASSVGATGNQPQHF. The DNA for the CDR3 is TGTGCCAGCAGCGTCGGAGCAACTGGCAATCAGCCCCAGCATTTT.

The chain recombines TRBV5-1 with TRBJ2-1, with a tentative D call TRBD2 (5 bases). V dropped 4 bases and J dropped 0 bases, with 14 bases sitting between them. Germline lookup yields CDR1 SGHRS and CDR2 YFSETQ. CDR3 length: 16 amino acids. The CDR3 nucleotides read TGCGCCAGCAGCCCGCTGGGTGGGAGCTCCTACAATGAGCAGTTCTTC. Residues: CASSPLGGSSYNEQFF.

The chain uses TRBV7-8 and TRBJ1-5; D is perhaps TRBD1 (6 bases). Trimming stripped 3 bases from V and 5 bases from J, with 8 bases between. This CDR3 is 13 amino acids long. Germline CDR1 and CDR2: SGHVS and FQNEAQ. The CDR3 here is CASSFNRDQPQHF. CDR3 DNA: TGTGCCAGCAGCTTTAACAGGGATCAGCCCCAGCATTTT.

J is TRBJ1-2 and V is TRBV6-5, with a tentative D call TRBD1 (6 bases). V was pared by 6 bases and J by 3 bases, with 17 bases between. Germline CDR1 reads MNHEY; CDR2 reads SVGAGI. The CDR3 has 15 amino acids. This CDR3 is CASSRTLDRDYGYTF. DNA for the CDR3: TGTGCCAGCAGCCGAACCTTGGACAGAGACTATGGCTACACCTTC.

The chain couples TRBV7-3 to TRBJ2-3; D is possibly TRBD2 (6 bases). The CDR3 runs 16 residues. V lost 5 bases, J lost 0 bases, and 15 bases lay in between. CDR1 and CDR2 from the germline V gene are SGHTA and FQGTGA. CDR3 sequence reads: CASSPKGGTSTDTQYF. CDR3 coding DNA: TGTGCCAGCAGCCCGAAGGGCGGGACTAGCACAGATACGCAGTATTTT.

This rearrangement joins TRBV2 to TRBJ2-1; 10 bases are shared with TRBD1. Germline assignment: CDR1 SNHLY and CDR2 FYNNEI. The CDR3 length is 14 residues. The trim removed 8 bases at V and 4 bases at J, leaving 5 bases unmatched. CDR3 in amino acids: CASHWDRGYNEQFF. CDR3 DNA sequence: TGTGCCAGCCACTGGGACAGGGGATACAATGAGCAGTTCTTC. Complete variable domain (other parts from reference TRBV2 and TRBJ2-1): EPEVTQTPSHQVTQMGQEVILRCVPISNHLYFYWYRQILGQKVEFLVSFYNNEISEKSEIFDDQFSVERPDGSNFTLKIRSTKLEDSAMYFCASHWDRGYNEQFFGPGTRLTVL.

The rearrangement links TRBV5-1 to TRBJ1-1, with a possible D match to TRBD1 (5 bases). Germline CDR1 and CDR2: SGHRS and YFSETQ. The CDR3 contains 17 residues. Trimming cost V 0 bases and J 0 bases, with 15 bases left between them. The chain's CDR3 is CASSLAKVKGVNTEAFF. The CDR3 DNA sequence: TGCGCCAGCAGCTTGGCCAAAGTGAAAGGGGTGAACACTGAAGCTTTCTTT.